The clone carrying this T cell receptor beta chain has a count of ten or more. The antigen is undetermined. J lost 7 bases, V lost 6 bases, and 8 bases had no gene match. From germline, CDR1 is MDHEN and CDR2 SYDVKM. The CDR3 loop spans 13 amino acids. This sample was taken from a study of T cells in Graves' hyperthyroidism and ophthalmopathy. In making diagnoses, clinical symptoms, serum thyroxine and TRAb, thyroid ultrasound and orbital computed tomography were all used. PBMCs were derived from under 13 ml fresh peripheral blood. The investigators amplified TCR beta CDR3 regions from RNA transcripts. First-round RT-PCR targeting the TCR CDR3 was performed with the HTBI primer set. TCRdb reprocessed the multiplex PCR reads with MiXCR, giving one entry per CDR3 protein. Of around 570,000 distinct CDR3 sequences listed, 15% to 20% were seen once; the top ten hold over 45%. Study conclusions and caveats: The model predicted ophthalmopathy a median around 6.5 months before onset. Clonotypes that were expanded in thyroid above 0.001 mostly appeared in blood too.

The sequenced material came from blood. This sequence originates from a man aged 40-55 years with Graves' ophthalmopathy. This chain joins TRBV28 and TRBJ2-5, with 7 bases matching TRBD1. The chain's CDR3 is CASSWDSPGTQYF. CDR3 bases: TGTGCCAGCAGCTGGGACAGTCCCGGGACCCAGTACTTC.